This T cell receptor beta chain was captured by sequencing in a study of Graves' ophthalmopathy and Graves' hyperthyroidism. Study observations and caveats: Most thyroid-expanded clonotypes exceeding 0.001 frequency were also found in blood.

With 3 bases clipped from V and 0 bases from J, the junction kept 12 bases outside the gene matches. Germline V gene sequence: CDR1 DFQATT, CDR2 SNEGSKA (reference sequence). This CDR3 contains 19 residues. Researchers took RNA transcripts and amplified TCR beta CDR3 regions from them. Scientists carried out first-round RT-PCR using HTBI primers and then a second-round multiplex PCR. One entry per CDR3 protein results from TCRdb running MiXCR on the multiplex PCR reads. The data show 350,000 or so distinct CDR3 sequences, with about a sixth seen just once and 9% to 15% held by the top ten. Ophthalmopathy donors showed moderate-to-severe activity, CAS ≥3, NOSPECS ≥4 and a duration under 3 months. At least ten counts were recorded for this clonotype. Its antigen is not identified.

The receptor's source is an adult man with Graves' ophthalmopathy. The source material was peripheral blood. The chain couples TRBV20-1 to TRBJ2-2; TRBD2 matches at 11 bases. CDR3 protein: CSARGSLAGGPSNTGELFF. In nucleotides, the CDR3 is TGCAGTGCTAGGGGGTCCCTAGCGGGGGGACCTTCGAACACCGGGGAGCTGTTTTTT.